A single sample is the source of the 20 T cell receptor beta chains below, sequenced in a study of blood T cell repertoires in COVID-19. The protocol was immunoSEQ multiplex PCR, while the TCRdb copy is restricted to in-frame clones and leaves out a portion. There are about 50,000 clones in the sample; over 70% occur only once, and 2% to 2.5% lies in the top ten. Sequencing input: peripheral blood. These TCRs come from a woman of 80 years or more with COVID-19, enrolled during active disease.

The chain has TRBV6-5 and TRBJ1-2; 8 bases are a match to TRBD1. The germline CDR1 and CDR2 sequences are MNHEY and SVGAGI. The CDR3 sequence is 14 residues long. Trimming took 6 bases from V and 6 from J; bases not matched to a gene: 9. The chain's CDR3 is CASRDMDRVNGYTF. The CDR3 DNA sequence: TGTGCCAGCAGGGACATGGACAGGGTGAATGGCTACACCTTC.

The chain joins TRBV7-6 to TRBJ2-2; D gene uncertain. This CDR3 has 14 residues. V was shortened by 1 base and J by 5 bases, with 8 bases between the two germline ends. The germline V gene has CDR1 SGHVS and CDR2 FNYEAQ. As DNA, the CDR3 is TGTGCCAGCAGCTTAGGTGTTAGTACCGGGGAGCTGTTTTTT. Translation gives CASSLGVSTGELFF.

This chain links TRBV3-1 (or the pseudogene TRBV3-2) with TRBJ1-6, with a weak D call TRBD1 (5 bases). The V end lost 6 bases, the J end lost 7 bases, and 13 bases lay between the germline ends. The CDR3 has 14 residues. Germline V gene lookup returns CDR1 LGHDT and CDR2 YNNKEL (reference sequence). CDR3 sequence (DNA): TGTGCCAGCAGGCTCAGACAGACCAATTCACCCCTCCACTTT. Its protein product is CASRLRQTNSPLHF.

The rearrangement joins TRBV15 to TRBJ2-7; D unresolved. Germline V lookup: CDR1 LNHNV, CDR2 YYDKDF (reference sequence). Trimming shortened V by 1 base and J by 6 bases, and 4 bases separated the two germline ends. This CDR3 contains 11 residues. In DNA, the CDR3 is TGTGCCACCAGCAGAGCGTCCGAGCAGTACTTC. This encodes CATSRASEQYF.

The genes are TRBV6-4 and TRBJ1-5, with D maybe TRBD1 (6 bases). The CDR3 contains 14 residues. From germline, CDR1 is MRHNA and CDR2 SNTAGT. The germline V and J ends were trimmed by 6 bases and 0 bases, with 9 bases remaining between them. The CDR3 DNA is TGTGCCAGCAGCTGGACAGCTAGCAATCAGCCCCAGCATTTT. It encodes CASSWTASNQPQHF.

In DNA form, the CDR3 reads TGTGCCAGCAGAGCGCCAGGGGCCGATACGCAGTATTTT. This sequence encodes CASRAPGADTQYF. The chain employs TRBV6-5 and TRBJ2-3; possibly TRBD1 for D (6 bases). Germline V CDR1 and CDR2: MNHEY, SVGAGI. This CDR3 is 13 amino acids long. Trimming left V 6 bases short and J 6 bases short, with 13 bases between.

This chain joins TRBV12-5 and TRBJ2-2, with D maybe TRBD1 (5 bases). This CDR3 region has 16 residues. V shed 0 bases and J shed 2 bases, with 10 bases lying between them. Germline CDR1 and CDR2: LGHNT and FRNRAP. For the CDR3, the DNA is TGTGCTAGTGGTTTGGTACTTGGACAAAACACCGGGGAGCTGTTTTTT. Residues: CASGLVLGQNTGELFF. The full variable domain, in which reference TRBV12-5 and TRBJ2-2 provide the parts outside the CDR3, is DARVTQTPRHKVTEMGQEVTMRCQPILGHNTVFWYRQTMMQGLELLAYFRNRAPLDDSGMPKDRFSAEMPDATLATLKIQPSEPRDSAVYFCASGLVLGQNTGELFFGEGSRLTVL.

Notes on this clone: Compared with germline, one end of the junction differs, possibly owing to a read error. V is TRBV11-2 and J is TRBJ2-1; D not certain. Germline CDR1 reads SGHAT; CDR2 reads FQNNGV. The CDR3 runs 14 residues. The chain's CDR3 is CASRLRSSYNEQFF. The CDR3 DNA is TGTGCCAGCCGCTTAAGGAGCTCCTACAATGAGCAGTTCTTC.

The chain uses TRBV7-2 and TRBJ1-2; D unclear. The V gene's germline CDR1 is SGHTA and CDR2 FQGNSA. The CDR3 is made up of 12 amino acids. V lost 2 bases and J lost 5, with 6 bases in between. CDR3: CASSLFLYGYTF. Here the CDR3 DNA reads TGTGCCAGCAGCTTATTCCTTTATGGCTACACCTTC.

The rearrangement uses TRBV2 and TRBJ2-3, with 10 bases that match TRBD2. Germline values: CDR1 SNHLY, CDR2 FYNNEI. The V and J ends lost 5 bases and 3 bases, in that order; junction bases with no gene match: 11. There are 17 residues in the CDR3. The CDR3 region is CASSTAWTSGVTDTQYF. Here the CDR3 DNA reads TGTGCCAGCAGTACCGCTTGGACTAGCGGAGTGACAGATACGCAGTATTTT.

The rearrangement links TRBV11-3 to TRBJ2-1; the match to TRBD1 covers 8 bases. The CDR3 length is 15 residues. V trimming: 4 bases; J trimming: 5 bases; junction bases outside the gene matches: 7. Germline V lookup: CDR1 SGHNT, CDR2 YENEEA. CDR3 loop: CASSSGQGDDNEQFF. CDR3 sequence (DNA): TGTGCCAGCAGCTCCGGACAGGGAGACGACAATGAGCAGTTCTTC.

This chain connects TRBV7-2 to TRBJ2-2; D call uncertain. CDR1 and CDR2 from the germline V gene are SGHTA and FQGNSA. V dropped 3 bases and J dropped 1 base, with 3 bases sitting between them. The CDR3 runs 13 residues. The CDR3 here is CASSFGNTGELFF. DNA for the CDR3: TGTGCCAGCAGCTTCGGGAACACCGGGGAGCTGTTTTTT.

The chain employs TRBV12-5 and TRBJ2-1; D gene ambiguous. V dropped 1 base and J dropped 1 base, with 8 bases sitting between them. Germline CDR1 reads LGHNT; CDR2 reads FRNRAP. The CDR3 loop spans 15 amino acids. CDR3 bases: TGTGCTAGTGGTTTGGGACAATTGTCCTACAATGAGCAGTTCTTC. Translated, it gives CASGLGQLSYNEQFF.

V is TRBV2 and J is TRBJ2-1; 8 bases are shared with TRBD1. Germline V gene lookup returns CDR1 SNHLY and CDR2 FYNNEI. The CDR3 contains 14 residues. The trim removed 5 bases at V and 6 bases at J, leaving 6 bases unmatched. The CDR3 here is CASSPDRGGNEQFF. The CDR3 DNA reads TGTGCCAGCAGTCCTGACAGGGGAGGCAATGAGCAGTTCTTC.

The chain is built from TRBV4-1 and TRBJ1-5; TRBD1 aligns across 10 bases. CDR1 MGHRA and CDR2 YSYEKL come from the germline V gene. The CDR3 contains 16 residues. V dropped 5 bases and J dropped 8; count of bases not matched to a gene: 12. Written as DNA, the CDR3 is TGCGCCAGCAGCAAGCAAGGTGGACAGGGGGTGAAGCCCCAGCATTTT. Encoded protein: CASSKQGGQGVKPQHF.

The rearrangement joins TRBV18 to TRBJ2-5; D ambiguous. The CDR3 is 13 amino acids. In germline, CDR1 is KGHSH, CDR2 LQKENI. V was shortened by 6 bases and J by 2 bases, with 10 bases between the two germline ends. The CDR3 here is CASSPRKQETQYF. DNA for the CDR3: TGTGCCAGCTCTCCCAGGAAGCAAGAGACCCAGTACTTC.

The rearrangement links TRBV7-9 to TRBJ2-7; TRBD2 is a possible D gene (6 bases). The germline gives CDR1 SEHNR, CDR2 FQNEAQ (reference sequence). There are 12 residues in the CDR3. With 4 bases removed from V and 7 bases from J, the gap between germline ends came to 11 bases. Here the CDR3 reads CASSSLGGEQYF. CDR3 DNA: TGTGCCAGCAGCTCACTCGGGGGAGAGCAGTACTTC.

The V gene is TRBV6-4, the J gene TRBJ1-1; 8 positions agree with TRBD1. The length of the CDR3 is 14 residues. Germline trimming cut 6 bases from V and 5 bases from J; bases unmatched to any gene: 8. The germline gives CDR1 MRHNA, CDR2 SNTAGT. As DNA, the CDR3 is TGTGCCAGCAGGGAGGACAGGGCGGGGACTGAAGCTTTCTTT. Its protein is CASREDRAGTEAFF.

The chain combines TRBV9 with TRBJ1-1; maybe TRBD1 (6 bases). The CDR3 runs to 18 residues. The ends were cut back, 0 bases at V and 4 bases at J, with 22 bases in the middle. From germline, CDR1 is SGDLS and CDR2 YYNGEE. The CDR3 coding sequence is TGTGCCAGCAGCGTAGCCCAAGATGGGGGCCTGGGTGGCACTGAAGCTTTCTTT. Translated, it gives CASSVAQDGGLGGTEAFF.

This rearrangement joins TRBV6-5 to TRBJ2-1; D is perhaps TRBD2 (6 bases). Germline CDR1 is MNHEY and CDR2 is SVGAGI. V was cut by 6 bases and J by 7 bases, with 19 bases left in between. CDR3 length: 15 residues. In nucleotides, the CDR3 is TGTGCCAGCAGCCCACGGGACTCCGCAGGGAATGAGCAGTTCTTC. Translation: CASSPRDSAGNEQFF.